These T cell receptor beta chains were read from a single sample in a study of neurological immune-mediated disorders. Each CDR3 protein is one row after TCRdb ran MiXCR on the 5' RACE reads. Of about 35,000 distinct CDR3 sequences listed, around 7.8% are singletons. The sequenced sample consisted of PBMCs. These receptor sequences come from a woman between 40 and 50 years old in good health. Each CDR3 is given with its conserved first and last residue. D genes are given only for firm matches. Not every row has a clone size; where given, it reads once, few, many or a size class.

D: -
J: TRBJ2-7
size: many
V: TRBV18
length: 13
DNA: TGTGCCAGCTCACTCGATATGTCCTACGAGCAGTACTTC
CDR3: CASSLDMSYEQYF

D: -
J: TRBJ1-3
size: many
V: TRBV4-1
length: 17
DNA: TGCGCCAGCAGCCAAGATTCGGAGGTCTTCTCTGGAAACACCATATATTTT
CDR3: CASSQDSEVFSGNTIYF

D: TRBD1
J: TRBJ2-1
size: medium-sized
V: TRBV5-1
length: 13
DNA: TGCGCCAGCAGTCGGGACAGATACAATGAGCAGTTCTTC
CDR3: CASSRDRYNEQFF

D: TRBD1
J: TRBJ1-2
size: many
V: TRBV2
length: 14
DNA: TGTGCCAGCAGTGGGGACAGCCTTAACTATGGCTACACCTTC
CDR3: CASSGDSLNYGYTF

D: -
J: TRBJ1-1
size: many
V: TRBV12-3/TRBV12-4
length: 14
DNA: TGTGCCAGCAGTTTGCAGGGGATTGGCACTGAAGCTTTCTTT
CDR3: CASSLQGIGTEAFF

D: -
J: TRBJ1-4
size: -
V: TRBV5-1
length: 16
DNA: TGCGCCAGCAGCCTGCGGGTCGACTCGACTAATGAAAAACTGTTTTTT
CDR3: CASSLRVDSTNEKLFF

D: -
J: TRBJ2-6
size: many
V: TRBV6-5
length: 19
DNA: TGTGCCAGCGGTCCCCCCCCAGGGGGGATCTCGTCTGGGGCCAACGTCCTGACTTTC
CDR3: CASGPPPGGISSGANVLTF

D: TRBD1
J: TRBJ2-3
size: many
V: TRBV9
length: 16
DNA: TGTGCCAGCAGCGCTCAGGACAGGCCATACACAGATACGCAGTATTTT
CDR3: CASSAQDRPYTDTQYF

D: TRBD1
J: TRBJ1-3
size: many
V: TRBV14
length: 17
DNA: TGTGCCAGCAGCCAAGAACGACGACAGGGATATGGAAACACCATATATTTT
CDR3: CASSQERRQGYGNTIYF

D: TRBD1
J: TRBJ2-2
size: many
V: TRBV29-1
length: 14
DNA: TGCAGCGTTGAAGCGGGACAGGGCGCCGGGGAGCTGTTTTTT
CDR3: CSVEAGQGAGELFF

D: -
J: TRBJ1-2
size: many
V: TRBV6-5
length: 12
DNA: TGTGCCAGCAGTTCCGGGGGCAGAGGCTACACCTTC
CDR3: CASSSGGRGYTF

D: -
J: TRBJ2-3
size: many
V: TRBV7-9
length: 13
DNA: TGTGCCAGCAGCAGTACTAGCACAGATACGCAGTATTTT
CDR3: CASSSTSTDTQYF

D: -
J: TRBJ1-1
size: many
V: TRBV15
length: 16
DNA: TGTGCCACCAGCAGAGCCCAGGGGCAGGAGAACACTGAAGCTTTCTTT
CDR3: CATSRAQGQENTEAFF

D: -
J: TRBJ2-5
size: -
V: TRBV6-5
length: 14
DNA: TGTGCCAGCAGTTACTCTAGCCCTCAAGAGACCCAGTACTTC
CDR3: CASSYSSPQETQYF

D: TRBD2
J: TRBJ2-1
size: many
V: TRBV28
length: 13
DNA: TGTGCCACCTGTTTTACTAGCGGGGATGAGCAGTTCTTC
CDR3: CATCFTSGDEQFF

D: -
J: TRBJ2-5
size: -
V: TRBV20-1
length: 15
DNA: TGTAGTGCTAGAGATAGGGGAGCGGTGCAAAAGACCCAGTACTTC
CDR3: CSARDRGAVQKTQYF

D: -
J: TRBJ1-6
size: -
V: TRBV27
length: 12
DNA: TGTGCCAGCAAGGAGGGGTTTCAACCCCTCCACTTT
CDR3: CASKEGFQPLHF

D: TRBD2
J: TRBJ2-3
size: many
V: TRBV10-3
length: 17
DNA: TGTGCCATCAGTGAGGCCCCAGCGGGGGGTGACACAGATACGCAGTATTTT
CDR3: CAISEAPAGGDTDTQYF

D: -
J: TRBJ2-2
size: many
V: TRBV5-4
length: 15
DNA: TGTGCCAGCAGCTTGAAAGGGAGGAGGACCGGGGAGCTGTTTTTT
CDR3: CASSLKGRRTGELFF

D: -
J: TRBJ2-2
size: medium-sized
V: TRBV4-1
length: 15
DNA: TGCGCCAGCCAAAGGGGGGTCCTGAACACCGGGGAGCTGTTTTTT
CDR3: CASQRGVLNTGELFF

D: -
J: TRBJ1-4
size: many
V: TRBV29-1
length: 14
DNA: TGCAGCGTTGCGGGGATGGGCTCTAATGAAAAACTGTTTTTT
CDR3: CSVAGMGSNEKLFF

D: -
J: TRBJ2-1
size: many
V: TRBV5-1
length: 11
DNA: TGCGCCAGCAGCTTCGGAGATGAGCAGTTCTTC
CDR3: CASSFGDEQFF

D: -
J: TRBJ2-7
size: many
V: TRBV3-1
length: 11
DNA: TGTGCCAGCAGCCAAGCCTTCGAGCAGTACTTC
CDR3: CASSQAFEQYF

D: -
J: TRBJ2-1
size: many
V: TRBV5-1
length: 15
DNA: TGCGCCAGCAGCTTGGAGTATGCCACCTACAATGAGCAGTTCTTC
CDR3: CASSLEYATYNEQFF

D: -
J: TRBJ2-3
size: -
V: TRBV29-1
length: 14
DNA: TGCAGCGTCGGGAACCACGGGACTGGGAATACCCAGTATTTT
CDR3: CSVGNHGTGNTQYF

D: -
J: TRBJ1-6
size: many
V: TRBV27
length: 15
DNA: TGTGCCAGCAGGCAGGAGAGCTCCTATAATTCACCCCTCCACTTT
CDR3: CASRQESSYNSPLHF

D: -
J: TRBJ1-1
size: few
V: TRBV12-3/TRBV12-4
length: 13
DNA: TGTGCCAGCAGTTTTAGGTGGGACACTGAAGCTTTCTTT
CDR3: CASSFRWDTEAFF

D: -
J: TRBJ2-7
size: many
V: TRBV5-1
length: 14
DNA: TGCGCCAGCGGCCGCGGGCGGGGCACCTACGAGCAGTACTTC
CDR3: CASGRGRGTYEQYF

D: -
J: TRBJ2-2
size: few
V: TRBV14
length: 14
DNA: TGTGCCAGCAGCCAATCCCGCACAACCGGGGAGCTGTTTTTT
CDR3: CASSQSRTTGELFF